One sample yielded the 2 T cell receptor beta chains listed below, sequenced in a study of molecular identifiers for immune sequencing clone quantification. TCRdb re-called the PCR reads through MiXCR, storing one row per CDR3 protein. The sample has approximately 670,000 distinct CDR3 sequences, 15% to 20% seen once. Sequenced: naive CD8+ T cells from blood, with Jurkat cell RNA spiked in. Indicated subset: FACS-sorted CD8+CD4-CCR7+CD45RA+ naive T cells. These receptors all stem from a human donor in good health. Some libraries in this study had Jurkat cell RNA spiked in.

V usage is TRBV19 and J usage is TRBJ1-5, with D unresolved. Trimming pared 3 bases from V and 4 bases from J, leaving 7 bases between. Germline V gene lookup returns CDR1 LNHDA and CDR2 SQIVND (reference sequence). The length of the CDR3 is 13 residues. CDR3 nucleotides: TGTGCCAGTAGTATCCTCCTAAATCAGCCCCAGCATTTT. Translation: CASSILLNQPQHF.

Concerning this clonotype: The junction does not match germline at one end; this may be a read error. DNA for the CDR3: TGCGCCAGCAGCCCCAGCATAACAGGGGTCTCCTGCGAGCAGTACTTC. The encoded protein is CASSPSITGVSCEQYF. The rearrangement links TRBV4-3 to TRBJ2-7, with 7 nucleotides matching TRBD1. CDR3 size: 16 residues. Germline V gene data show CDR1 as LGHNA and CDR2 as YSLEER.